The TCR beta chain under discussion was sequenced for a study of graft-versus-host responses after intestinal transplantation. The CDR3 totals 16 residues. Germline CDR1 LNHNV, CDR2 YYDKDF (reference sequence). The V segment lost 1 base and the J segment 2 bases; nucleotides outside the gene matches: 6. Assay used: immunoSEQ multiplex PCR; TCRdb lists only in-frame clones, some missing. This sample has about 35,000 clones, with more than 85% found just once. Concerning this clone itself: As yet, its antigen is unknown.

This clonotype originated in a human donor who was the organ donor for an intestinal transplant. This chain joins TRBV15 and TRBJ2-5; 8 bases map to TRBD2. The sample here was unstimulated CD8+ T cells sorted from spleen or lymph node cells, taken before transplant. Written as DNA, the CDR3 is TGTGCCACCAGCAGAGCCTCGACTAGCGAGCAAGAGACCCAGTACTTC. Translating gives CATSRASTSEQETQYF.